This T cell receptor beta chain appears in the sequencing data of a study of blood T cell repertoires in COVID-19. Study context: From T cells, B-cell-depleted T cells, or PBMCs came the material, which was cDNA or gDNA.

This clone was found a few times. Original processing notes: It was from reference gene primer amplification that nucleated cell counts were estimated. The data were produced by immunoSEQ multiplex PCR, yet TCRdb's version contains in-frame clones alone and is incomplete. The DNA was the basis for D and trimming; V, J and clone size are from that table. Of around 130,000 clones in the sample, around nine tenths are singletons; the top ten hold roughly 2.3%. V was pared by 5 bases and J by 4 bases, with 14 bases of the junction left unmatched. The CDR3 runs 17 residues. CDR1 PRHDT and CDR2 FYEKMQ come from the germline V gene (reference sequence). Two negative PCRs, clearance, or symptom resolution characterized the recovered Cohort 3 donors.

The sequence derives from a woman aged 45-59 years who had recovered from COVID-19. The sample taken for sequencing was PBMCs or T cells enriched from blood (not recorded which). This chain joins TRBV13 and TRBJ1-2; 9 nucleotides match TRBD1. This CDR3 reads CASSPRDRARLRYGYTF. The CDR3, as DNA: TGTGCCAGCAGCCCCCGGGACAGGGCACGATTACGCTATGGCTACACCTTC.